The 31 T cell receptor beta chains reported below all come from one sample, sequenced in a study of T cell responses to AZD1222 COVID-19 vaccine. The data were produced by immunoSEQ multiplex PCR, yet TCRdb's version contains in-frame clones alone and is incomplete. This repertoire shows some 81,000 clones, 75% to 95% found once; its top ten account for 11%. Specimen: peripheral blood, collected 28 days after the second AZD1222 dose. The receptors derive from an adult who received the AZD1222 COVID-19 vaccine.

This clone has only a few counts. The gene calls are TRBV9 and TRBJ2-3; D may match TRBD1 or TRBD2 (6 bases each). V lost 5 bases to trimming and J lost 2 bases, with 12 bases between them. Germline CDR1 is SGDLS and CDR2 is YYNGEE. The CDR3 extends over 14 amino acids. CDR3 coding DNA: TGTGCCAGCAGTCCTCGGGGGCACACAGATACGCAGTATTTT. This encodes CASSPRGHTDTQYF.

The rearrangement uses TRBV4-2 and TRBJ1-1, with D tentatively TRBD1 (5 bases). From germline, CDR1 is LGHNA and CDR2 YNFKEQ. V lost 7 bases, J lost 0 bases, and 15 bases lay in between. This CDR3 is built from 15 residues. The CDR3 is CASNVGGMMNTEAFF. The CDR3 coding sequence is TGTGCCAGCAACGTTGGGGGAATGATGAACACTGAAGCTTTCTTT.

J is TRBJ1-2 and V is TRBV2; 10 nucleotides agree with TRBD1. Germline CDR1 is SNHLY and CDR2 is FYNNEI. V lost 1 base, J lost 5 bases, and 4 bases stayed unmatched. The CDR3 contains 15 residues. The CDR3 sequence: CASSEELDRGYGYTF. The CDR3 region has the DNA TGTGCCAGCAGTGAAGAACTGGACAGGGGGTATGGCTACACCTTC.

The CDR3 protein is CSGQGVIYTEAFF. The DNA of the CDR3 is TGCAGCGGACAGGGTGTGATCTACACTGAAGCTTTCTTT. This chain connects TRBV29-1 to TRBJ1-1; 7 bases agree with TRBD1. Germline V lookup: CDR1 SQVTM, CDR2 ANQGSEA. The CDR3 has 13 residues. V trimming: 7 bases; J trimming: 3 bases; junction bases outside the gene matches: 8.

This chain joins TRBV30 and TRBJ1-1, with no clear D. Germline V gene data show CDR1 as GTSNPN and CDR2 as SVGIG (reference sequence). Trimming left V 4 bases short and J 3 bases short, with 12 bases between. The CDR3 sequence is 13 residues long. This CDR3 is CAWTETVHTEAFF. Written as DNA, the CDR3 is TGTGCCTGGACAGAAACAGTTCACACTGAAGCTTTCTTT.

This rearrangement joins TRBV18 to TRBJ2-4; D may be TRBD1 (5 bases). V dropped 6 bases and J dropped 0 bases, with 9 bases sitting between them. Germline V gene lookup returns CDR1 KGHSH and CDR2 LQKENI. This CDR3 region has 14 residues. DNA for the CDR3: TGTGCCAGCTCCGACAGACTAGCCAAAAACATTCAGTACTTC. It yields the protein CASSDRLAKNIQYF. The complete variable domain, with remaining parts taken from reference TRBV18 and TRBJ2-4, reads NAGVMQNPRHLVRRRGQEARLRCSPMKGHSHVYWYRQLPEEGLKFMVYLQKENIIDESGMPKERFSAEFPKEGPSILRIQQVVRGDSAAYFCASSDRLAKNIQYFGAGTRLSVL.

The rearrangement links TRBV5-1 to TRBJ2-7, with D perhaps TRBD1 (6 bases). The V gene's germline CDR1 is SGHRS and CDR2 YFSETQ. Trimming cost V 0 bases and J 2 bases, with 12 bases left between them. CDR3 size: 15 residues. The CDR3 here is CASSLGRTATYEQYF. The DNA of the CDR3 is TGCGCCAGCAGCTTGGGGCGGACAGCTACCTACGAGCAGTACTTC.

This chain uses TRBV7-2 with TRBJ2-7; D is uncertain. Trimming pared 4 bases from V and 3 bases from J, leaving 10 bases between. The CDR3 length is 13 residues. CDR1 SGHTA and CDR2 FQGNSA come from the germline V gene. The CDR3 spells CASSSTLNYEQYF. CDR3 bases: TGTGCCAGCAGCTCGACACTAAACTACGAGCAGTACTTC.

This CDR3 is CASSIGQGVTYEQYF. DNA of the CDR3: TGTGCCAGCAGCATCGGACAGGGGGTTACCTACGAGCAGTACTTC. The rearrangement links TRBV7-2 to TRBJ2-7; 10 bases fit TRBD1. CDR3 length: 15 amino acids. With 5 bases clipped from V and 2 bases from J, the junction kept 6 bases outside the gene matches. The germline V gene encodes CDR1 SGHTA and CDR2 FQGNSA.

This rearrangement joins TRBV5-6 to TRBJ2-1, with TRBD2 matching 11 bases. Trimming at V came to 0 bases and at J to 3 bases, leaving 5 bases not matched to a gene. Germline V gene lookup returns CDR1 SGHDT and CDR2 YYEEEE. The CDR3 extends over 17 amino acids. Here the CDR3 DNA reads TGTGCCAGCAGCTTGGAACTGGGACTAGCGGTCTACAATGAGCAGTTCTTC. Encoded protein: CASSLELGLAVYNEQFF. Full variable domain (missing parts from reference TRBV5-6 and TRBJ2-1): DAGVTQSPTHLIKTRGQQVTLRCSPKSGHDTVSWYQQALGQGPQFIFQYYEEEERQRGNFPDRFSGHQFPNYSSELNVNALLLGDSALYLCASSLELGLAVYNEQFFGPGTRLTVL.

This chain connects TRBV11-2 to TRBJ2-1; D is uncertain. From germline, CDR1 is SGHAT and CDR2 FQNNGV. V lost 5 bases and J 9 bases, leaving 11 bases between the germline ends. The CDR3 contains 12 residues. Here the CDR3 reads CASSMISFEQFF. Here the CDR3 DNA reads TGTGCCAGCAGCATGATATCGTTTGAGCAGTTCTTC.

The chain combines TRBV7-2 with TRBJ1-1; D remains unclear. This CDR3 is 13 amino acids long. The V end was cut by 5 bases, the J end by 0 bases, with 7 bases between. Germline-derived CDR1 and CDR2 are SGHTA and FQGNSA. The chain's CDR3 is CASSTIVNTEAFF. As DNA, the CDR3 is TGTGCCAGCAGCACGATAGTGAACACTGAAGCTTTCTTT.

Here the CDR3 DNA reads TGTGCCAGCTCACCTCCTCGACTAGCGGGAGGGATCGCAGATACGCAGTATTTT. Residues: CASSPPRLAGGIADTQYF. The chain recombines TRBV18 with TRBJ2-3; the match to TRBD2 covers 14 bases. Germline V gives CDR1 KGHSH, CDR2 LQKENI. This CDR3 has 18 residues. Trimming cost V 3 bases and J 4 bases; bases outside gene matches: 9.

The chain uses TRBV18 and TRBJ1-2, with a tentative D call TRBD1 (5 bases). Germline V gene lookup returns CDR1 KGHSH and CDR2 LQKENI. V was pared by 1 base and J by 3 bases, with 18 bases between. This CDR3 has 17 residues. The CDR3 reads CASSPLGRAGIDYGYTF. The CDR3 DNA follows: TGTGCCAGCTCACCACTTGGTCGAGCAGGGATTGACTATGGCTACACCTTC.

As DNA, the CDR3 is TGTGCCTGGAGTGGGCAGGGGACTACCTGGGATACGCAGTATTTT. As protein: CAWSGQGTTWDTQYF. The chain uses TRBV30 and TRBJ2-3; TRBD2 might be the D (7 bases). This CDR3 has 15 amino acids. Trimming took 1 base from V and 6 from J, leaving 17 bases between them. The germline CDR1 and CDR2 sequences are GTSNPN and SVGIG (reference sequence).

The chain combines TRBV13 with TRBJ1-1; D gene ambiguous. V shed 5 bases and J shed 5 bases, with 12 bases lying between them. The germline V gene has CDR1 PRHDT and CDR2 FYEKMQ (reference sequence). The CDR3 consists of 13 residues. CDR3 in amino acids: CASSLIAATEAFF. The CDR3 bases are TGTGCCAGCAGCCTCATCGCGGCGACTGAAGCTTTCTTT. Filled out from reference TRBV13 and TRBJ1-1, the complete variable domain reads AAGVIQSPRHLIKEKRETATLKCYPIPRHDTVYWYQQGPGQDPQFLISFYEKMQSDKGSIPDRFSAQQFSDYHSELNMSSLELGDSALYFCASSLIAATEAFFGQGTRLTVV.

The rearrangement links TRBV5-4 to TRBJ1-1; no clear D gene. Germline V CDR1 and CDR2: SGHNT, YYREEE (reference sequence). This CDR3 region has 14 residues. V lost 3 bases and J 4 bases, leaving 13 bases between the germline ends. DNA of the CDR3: TGTGCCAGCAGCTCCACGTGGACGGGCACTGAAGCTTTCTTT. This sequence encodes CASSSTWTGTEAFF.

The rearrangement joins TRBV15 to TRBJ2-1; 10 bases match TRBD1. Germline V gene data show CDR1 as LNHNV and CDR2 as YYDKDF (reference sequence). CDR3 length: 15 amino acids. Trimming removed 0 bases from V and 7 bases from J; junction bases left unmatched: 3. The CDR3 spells CATSRDLDRGNEQFF. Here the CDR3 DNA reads TGTGCCACCAGCAGAGATCTGGACAGGGGGAATGAGCAGTTCTTC.

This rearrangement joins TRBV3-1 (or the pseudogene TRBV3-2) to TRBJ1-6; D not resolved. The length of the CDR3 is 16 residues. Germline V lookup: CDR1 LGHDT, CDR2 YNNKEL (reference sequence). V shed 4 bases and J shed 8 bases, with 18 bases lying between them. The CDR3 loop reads CASSPGSGSTHSPLHF. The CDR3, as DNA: TGTGCCAGCAGCCCGGGATCGGGGAGTACGCATTCACCCCTCCACTTT.

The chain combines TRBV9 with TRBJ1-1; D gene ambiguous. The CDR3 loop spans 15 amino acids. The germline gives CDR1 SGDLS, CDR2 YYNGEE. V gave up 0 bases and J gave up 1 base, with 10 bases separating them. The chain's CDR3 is CASSVVALPNTEAFF. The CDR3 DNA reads TGTGCCAGCAGCGTAGTCGCACTACCGAACACTGAAGCTTTCTTT.

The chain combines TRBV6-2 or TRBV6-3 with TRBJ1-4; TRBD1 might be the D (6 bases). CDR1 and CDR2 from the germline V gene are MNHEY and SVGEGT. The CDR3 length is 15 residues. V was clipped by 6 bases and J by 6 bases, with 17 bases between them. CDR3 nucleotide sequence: TGTGCCAGCAGCCCAGGGTGGGCAGGGGATGAAAAACTGTTTTTT. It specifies CASSPGWAGDEKLFF.

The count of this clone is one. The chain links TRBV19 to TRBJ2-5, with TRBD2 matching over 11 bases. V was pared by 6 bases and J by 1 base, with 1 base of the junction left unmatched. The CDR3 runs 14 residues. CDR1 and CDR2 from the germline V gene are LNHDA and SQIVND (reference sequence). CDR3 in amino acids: CASRGLAAQETQYF. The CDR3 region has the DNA TGTGCCAGTAGGGGACTAGCGGCCCAAGAGACCCAGTACTTC.

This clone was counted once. DNA for the CDR3: TGCGCCAGCAGCTTGGGGGACAGACCTAACTATGGCTACACCTTC. It yields the protein CASSLGDRPNYGYTF. The chain carries TRBV5-1 and TRBJ1-2, with 7 positions matching TRBD1. Germline V gene lookup returns CDR1 SGHRS and CDR2 YFSETQ. J gave up 0 bases and V 0 bases, and 2 bases lay outside the gene matches. This CDR3 contains 15 residues. Drawing the rest from reference TRBV5-1 and TRBJ1-2, the complete variable domain is KAGVTQTPRYLIKTRGQQVTLSCSPISGHRSVSWYQQTPGQGLQFLFEYFSETQRNKGNFPGRFSGRQFSNSRSEMNVSTLELGDSALYLCASSLGDRPNYGYTFGSGTRLTVV.

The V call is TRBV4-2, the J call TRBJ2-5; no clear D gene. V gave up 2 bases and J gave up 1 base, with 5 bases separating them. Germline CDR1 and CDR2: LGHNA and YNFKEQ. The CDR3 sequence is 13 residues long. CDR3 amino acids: CASSQSVQETQYF. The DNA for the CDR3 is TGTGCCAGCAGCCAAAGCGTCCAAGAGACCCAGTACTTC.

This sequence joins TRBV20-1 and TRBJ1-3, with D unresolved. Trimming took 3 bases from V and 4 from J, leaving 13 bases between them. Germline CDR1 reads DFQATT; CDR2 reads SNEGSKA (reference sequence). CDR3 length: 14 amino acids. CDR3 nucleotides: TGCAGTGCTAGTGGGAGTCTGTGGGGAAACACCATATATTTT. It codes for CSASGSLWGNTIYF.

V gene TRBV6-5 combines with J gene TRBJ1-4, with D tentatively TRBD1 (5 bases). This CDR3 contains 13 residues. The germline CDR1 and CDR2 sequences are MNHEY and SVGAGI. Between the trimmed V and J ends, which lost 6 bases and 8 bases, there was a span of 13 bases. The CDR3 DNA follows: TGTGCCAGCAGGCACGGGACCGCGGAAAAACTGTTTTTT. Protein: CASRHGTAEKLFF.

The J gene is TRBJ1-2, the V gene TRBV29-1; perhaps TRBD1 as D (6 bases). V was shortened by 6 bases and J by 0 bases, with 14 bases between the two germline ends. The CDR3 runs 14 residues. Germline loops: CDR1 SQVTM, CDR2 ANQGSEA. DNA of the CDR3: TGCAGCGTCGGGCGGGGACATACTAACTATGGCTACACCTTC. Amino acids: CSVGRGHTNYGYTF.

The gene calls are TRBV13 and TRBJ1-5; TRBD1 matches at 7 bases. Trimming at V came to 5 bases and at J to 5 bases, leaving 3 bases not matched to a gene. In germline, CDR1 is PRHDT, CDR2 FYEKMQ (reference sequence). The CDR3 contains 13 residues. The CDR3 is CASSRQGDQPQHF. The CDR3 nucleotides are TGTGCCAGCAGCCGACAGGGCGATCAGCCCCAGCATTTT.

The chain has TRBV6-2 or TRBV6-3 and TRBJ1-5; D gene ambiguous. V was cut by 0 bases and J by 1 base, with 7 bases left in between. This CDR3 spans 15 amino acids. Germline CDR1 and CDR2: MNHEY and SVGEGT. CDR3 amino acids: CASSYSTGSNQPQHF. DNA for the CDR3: TGTGCCAGCAGTTACTCGACTGGCAGCAATCAGCCCCAGCATTTT.

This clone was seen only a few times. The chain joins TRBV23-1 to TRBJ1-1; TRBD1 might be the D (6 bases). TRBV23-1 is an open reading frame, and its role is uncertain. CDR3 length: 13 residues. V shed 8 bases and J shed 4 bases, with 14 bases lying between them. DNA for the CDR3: TGCGCCAGCGTCGTACAGGGTTTCACTGAAGCTTTCTTT. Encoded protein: CASVVQGFTEAFF.

The CDR3 region is CASSLIGGREKLFF. Written as DNA, the CDR3 is TGTGCCAGCAGCTTGATCGGGGGTCGTGAAAAACTGTTTTTT. The V call is TRBV5-5, the J call TRBJ1-4, with D possibly TRBD1 on 5 matching bases. Germline V gives CDR1 SGHKS, CDR2 YYEKEE (reference sequence). CDR3 size: 14 residues. V was cut by 1 base and J by 7 bases, with 11 bases left in between.